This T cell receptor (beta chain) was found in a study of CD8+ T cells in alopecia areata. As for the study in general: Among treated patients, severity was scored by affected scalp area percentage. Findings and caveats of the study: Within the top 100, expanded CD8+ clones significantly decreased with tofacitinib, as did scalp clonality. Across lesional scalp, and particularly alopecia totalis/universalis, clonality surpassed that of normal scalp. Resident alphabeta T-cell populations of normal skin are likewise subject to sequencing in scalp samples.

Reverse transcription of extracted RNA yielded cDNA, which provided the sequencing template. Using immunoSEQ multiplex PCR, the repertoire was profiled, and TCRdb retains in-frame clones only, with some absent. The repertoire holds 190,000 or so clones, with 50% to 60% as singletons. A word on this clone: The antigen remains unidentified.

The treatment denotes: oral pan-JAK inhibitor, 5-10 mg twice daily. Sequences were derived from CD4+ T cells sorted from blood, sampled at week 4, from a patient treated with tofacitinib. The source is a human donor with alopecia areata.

For the CDR3, the DNA is TGTGCCTGGAGTGTACGTGGGGGAATTGGGTATAGCAATCAGCCCCAGCATTTT. Translating gives CAWSVRGGIGYSNQPQHF. The gene calls are TRBV30 and TRBJ1-5, with D maybe TRBD1 (5 bases). This CDR3 contains 18 residues. The V end lost 0 bases, the J end lost 0 bases, and 18 bases lay between the germline ends. Germline CDR1 reads GTSNPN; CDR2 reads SVGIG (reference sequence).